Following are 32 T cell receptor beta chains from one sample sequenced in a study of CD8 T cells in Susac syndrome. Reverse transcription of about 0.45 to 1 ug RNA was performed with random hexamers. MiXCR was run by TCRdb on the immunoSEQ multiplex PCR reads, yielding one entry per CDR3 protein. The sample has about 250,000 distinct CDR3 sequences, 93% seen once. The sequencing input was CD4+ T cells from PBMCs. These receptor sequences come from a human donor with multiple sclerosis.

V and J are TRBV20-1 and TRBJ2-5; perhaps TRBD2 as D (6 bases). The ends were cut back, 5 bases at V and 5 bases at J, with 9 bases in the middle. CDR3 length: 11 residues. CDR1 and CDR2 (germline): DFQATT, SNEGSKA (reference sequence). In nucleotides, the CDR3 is TGCAGTGCTGGGGGGACCGAGACCCAGTACTTC. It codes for CSAGGTETQYF.

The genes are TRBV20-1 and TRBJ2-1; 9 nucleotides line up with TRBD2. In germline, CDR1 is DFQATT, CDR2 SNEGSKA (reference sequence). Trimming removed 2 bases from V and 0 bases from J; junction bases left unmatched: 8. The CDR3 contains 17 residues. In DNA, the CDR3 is TGCAGTGCTAGAACCAGCGGGAGGCCCAGCTCCTACAATGAGCAGTTCTTC. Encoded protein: CSARTSGRPSSYNEQFF.

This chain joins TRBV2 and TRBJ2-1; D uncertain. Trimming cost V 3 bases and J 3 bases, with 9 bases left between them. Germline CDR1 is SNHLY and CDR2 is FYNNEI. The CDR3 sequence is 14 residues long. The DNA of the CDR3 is TGTGCCAGCAGTGACTACCCGGTCTACAATGAGCAGTTCTTC. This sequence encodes CASSDYPVYNEQFF.

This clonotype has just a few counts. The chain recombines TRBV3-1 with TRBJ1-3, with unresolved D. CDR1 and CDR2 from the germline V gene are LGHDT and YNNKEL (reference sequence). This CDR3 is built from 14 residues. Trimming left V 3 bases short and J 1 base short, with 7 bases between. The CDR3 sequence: CASSQVGSGNTIYF. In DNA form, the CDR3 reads TGTGCCAGCAGCCAGGTGGGGTCTGGAAACACCATATATTTT.

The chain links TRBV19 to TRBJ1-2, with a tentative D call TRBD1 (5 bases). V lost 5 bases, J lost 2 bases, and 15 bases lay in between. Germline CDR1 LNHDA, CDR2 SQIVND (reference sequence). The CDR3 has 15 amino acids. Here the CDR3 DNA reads TGTGCCAGTAGTTCGACCGGGACCGCAAACTATGGCTACACCTTC. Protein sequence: CASSSTGTANYGYTF.

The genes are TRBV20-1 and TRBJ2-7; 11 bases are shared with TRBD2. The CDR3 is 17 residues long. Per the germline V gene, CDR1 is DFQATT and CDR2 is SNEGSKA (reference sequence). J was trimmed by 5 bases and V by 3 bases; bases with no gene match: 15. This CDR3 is CSASGTDRLAGRNEQYF. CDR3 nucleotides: TGCAGTGCTAGTGGGACAGACAGACTAGCGGGGCGAAACGAGCAGTACTTC.

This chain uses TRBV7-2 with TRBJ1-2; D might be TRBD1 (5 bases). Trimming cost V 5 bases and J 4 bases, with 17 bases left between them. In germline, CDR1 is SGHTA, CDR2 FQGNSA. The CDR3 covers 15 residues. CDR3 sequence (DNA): TGTGCCAGCAGCCAAGGGCAGGGCTTAGGCTATGGCTACACCTTC. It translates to CASSQGQGLGYGYTF.

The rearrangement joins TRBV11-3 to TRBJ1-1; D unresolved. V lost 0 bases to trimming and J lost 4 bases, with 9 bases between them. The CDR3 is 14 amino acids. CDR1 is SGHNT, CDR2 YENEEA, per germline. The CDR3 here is CASSLEGGSTEAFF. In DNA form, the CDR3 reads TGTGCCAGCAGCTTAGAGGGAGGGAGCACTGAAGCTTTCTTT.

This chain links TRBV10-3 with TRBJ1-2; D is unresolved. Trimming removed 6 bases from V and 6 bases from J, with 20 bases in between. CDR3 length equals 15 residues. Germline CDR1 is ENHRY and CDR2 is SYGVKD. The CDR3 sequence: CAISLRSSYGDGYTF. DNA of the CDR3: TGTGCCATCAGCCTGAGGTCCTCCTACGGCGATGGCTACACCTTC.

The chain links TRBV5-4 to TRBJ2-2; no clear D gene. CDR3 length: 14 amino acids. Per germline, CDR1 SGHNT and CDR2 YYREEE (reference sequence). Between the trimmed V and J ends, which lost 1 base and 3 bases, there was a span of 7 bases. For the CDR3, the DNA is TGTGCCAGCAGCTTGACCCCGGACACCGGGGAGCTGTTTTTT. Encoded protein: CASSLTPDTGELFF.

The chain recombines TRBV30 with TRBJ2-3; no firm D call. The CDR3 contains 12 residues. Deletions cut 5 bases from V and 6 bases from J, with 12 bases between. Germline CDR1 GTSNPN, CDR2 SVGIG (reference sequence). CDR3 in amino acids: CAWRELSDTQYF. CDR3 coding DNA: TGTGCCTGGCGCGAGTTGTCCGATACGCAGTATTTT.

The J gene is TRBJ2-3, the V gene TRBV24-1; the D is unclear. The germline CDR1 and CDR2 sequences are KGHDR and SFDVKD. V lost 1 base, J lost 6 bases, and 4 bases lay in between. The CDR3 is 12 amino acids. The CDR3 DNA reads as TGTGCCACCAGTGATTTTGGGGATACGCAGTATTTT. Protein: CATSDFGDTQYF.

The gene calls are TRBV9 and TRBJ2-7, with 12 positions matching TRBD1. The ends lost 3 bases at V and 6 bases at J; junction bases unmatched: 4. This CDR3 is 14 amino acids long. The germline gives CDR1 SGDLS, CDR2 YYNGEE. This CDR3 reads CASSGGDRGPEQYF. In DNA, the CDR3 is TGTGCCAGCAGCGGCGGGGACAGGGGGCCCGAGCAGTACTTC. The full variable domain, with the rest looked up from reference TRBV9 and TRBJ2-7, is DSGVTQTPKHLITATGQRVTLRCSPRSGDLSVYWYQQSLDQGLQFLIQYYNGEERAKGNILERFSAQQFPDLHSELNLSSLELGDSALYFCASSGGDRGPEQYFGPGTRLTVT.

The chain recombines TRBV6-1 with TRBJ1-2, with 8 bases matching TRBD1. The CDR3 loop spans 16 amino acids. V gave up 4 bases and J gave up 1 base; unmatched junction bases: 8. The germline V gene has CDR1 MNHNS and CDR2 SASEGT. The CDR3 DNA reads TGTGCCAGCAGTGTATCACGGGACAGGCATAACTATGGCTACACCTTC. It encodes CASSVSRDRHNYGYTF.

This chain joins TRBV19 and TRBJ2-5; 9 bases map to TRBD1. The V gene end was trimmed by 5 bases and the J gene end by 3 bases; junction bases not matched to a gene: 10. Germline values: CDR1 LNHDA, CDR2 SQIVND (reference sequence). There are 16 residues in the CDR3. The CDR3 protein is CASSPTYRGREETQYF. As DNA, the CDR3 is TGTGCCAGTAGTCCGACCTACAGGGGGCGGGAAGAGACCCAGTACTTC.

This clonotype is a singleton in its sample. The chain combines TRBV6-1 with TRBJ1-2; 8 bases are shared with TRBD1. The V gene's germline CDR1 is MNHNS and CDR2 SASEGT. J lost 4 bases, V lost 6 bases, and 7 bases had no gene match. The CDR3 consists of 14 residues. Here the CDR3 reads CASSQGALSYGYTF. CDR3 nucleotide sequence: TGTGCCAGCAGCCAGGGGGCTCTTAGCTATGGCTACACCTTC.

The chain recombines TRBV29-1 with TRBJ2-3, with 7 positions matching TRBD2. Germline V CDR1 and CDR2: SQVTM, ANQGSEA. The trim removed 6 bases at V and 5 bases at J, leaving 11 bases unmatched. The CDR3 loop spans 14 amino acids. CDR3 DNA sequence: TGCAGCGTCGGGTCGGGAGGCAGCGGAGATACGCAGTATTTT. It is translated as CSVGSGGSGDTQYF.

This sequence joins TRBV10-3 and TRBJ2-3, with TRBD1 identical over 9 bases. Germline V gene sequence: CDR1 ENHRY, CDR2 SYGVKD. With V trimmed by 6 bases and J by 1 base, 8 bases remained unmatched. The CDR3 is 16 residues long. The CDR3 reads CAISPQGAHGTDTQYF. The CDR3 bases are TGTGCCATCAGCCCACAGGGGGCACACGGCACAGATACGCAGTATTTT.

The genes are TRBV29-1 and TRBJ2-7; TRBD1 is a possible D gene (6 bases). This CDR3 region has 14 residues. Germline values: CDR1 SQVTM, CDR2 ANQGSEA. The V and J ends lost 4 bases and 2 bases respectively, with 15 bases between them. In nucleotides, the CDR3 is TGCAGCGTTGGGGGGACATCTACCACCTACGAGCAGTACTTC. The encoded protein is CSVGGTSTTYEQYF.

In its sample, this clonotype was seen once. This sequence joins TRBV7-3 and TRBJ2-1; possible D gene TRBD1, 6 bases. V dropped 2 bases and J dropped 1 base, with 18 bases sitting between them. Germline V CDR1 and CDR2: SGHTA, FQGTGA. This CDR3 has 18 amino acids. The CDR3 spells CASSLLLPGTPSYNEQFF. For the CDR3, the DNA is TGTGCCAGCAGCTTACTTTTGCCCGGGACACCTTCCTACAATGAGCAGTTCTTC.

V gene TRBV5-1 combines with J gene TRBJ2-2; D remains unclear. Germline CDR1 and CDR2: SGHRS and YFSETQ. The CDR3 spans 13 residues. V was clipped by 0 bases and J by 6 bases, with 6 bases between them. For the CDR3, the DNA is TGCGCCAGCAGCTTGGAGGTCGCCGGGGAGCTGTTTTTT. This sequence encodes CASSLEVAGELFF.

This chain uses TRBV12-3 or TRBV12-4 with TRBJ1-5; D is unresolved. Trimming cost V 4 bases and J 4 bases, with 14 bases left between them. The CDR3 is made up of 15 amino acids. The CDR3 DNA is TGTGCCAGCAGTTGGTCCAGCCGGGAAAATCAGCCCCAGCATTTT. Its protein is CASSWSSRENQPQHF.

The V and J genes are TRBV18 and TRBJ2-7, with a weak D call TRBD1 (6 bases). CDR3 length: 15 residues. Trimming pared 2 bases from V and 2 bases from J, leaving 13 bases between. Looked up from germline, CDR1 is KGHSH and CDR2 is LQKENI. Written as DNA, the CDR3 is TGTGCCAGCTCACCATCAGGGGTCCGGACCTACGAGCAGTACGTC. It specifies CASSPSGVRTYEQYV.

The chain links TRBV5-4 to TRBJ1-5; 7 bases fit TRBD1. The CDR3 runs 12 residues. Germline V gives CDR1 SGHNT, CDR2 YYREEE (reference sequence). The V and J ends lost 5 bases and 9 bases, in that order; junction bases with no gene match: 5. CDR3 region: CASRDRTGPQHF. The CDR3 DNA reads TGTGCCAGCAGAGACCGGACAGGGCCCCAGCATTTT.

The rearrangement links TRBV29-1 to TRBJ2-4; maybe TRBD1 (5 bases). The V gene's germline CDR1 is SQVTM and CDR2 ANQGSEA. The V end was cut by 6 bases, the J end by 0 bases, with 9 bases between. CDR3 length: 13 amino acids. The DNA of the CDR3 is TGCAGCGTAGGGGTCGTAGCCAAAAACATTCAGTACTTC. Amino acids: CSVGVVAKNIQYF.

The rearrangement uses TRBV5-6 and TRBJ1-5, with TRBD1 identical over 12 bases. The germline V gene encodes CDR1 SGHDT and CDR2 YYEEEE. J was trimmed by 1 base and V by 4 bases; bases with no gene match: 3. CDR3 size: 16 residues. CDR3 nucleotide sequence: TGTGCCAGCAGCCCCGGGACAGGGGGCAGCAATCAGCCCCAGCATTTT. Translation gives CASSPGTGGSNQPQHF.

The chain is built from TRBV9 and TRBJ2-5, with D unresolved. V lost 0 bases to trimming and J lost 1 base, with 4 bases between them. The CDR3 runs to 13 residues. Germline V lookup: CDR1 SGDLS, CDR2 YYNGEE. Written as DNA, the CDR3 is TGTGCCAGCAGCGTAGAACCCCAAGAGACCCAGTACTTC. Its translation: CASSVEPQETQYF.

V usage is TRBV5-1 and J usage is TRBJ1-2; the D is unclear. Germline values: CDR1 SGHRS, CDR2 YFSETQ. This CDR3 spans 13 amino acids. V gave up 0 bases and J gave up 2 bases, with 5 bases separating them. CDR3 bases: TGCGCCAGCAGCTTGGCTCCAAACTATGGCTACACCTTC. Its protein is CASSLAPNYGYTF.

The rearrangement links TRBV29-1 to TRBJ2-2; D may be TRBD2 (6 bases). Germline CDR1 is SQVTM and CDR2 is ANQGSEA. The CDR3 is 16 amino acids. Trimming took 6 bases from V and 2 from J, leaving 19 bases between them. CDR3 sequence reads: CSVATGTQINTGELFF. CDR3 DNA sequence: TGCAGCGTCGCAACCGGGACTCAGATTAACACCGGGGAGCTGTTTTTT.

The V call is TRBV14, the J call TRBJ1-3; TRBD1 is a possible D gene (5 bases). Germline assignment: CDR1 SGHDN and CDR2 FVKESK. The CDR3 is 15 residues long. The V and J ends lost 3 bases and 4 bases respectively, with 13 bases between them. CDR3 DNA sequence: TGTGCCAGCAGCCAGGGACTGATCTCCGGAAACACCATATATTTT. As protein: CASSQGLISGNTIYF. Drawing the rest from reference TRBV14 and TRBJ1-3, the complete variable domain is EAGVTQFPSHSVIEKGQTVTLRCDPISGHDNLYWYRRVMGKEIKFLLHFVKESKQDESGMPNNRFLAERTGGTYSTLKVQPAELEDSGVYFCASSQGLISGNTIYFGEGSWLTVV.

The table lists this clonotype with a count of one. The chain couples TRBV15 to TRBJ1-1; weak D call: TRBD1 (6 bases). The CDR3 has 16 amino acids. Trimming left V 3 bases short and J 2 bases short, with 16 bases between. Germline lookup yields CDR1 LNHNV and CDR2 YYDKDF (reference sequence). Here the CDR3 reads CATSRGSGVTNTEAFF. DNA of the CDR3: TGTGCCACCAGCAGGGGATCAGGGGTAACTAACACTGAAGCTTTCTTT.

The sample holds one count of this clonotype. CDR3: CASSDRDNSYEQYF. The CDR3 DNA is TGCGCCAGCAGCGACCGGGACAACTCCTACGAGCAGTACTTC. The chain couples TRBV4-1 to TRBJ2-7, with a possible D match to TRBD1 (6 bases). Trimming took off 5 bases at V and 0 bases at J, with 11 bases between the two ends. The CDR3 covers 14 residues. Germline V CDR1 and CDR2: MGHRA, YSYEKL.